This T cell receptor beta chain originates from a study of chemoradiotherapy in HPV16-positive cancers. Trimming left V 7 bases short and J 2 bases short, with 12 bases between. Per germline, CDR1 LGHNT and CDR2 FRNRAP. The CDR3 runs to 14 residues. Study conclusions and caveats: In HPV16-positive patients, HPV-responsive T-cell expansion tracked better recurrence-free survival. Functional assays defining HPV-specific T cells used only two HPV16-positive patients.

As regards this clone: What it binds is not known.

Here immunoSEQ multiplex PCR was the method, and the copy in TCRdb shows in-frame clones only, minus some. The sample consists of roughly 6,700 clones, 80% to 90% of them appearing once. Sequencing was performed on tumor tissue, taken from a patient who underwent chemoradiotherapy. This TCR was sampled from a human donor with HPV-associated anogenital cancer. This chain uses TRBV12-5 with TRBJ2-1, with D perhaps TRBD1 or TRBD2 (8 bases each). CDR3 protein: CASVAGQAYNEQFF. The CDR3 DNA reads TGTGCTAGTGTAGCGGGACAGGCCTACAATGAGCAGTTCTTC.